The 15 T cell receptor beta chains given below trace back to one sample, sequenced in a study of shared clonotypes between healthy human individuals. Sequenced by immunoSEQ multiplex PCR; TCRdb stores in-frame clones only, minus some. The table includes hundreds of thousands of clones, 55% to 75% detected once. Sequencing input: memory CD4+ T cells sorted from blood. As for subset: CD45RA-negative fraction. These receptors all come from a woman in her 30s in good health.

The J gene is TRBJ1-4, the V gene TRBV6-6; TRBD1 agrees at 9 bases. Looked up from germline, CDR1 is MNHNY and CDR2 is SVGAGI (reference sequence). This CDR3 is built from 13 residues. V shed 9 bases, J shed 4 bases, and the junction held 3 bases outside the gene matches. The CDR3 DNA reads TGTGCCAGTCGACAGGGGGGTAATGAAAAACTGTTTTTT. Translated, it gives CASRQGGNEKLFF.

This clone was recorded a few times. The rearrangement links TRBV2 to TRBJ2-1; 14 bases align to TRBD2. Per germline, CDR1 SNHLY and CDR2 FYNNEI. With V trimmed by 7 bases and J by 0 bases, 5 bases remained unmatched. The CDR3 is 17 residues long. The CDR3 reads CASIRGLAGVSYNEQFF. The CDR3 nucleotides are TGTGCCAGCATTAGGGGACTAGCGGGAGTCTCCTACAATGAGCAGTTCTTC. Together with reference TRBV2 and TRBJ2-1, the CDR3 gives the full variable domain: EPEVTQTPSHQVTQMGQEVILRCVPISNHLYFYWYRQILGQKVEFLVSFYNNEISEKSEIFDDQFSVERPDGSNFTLKIRSTKLEDSAMYFCASIRGLAGVSYNEQFFGPGTRLTVL.

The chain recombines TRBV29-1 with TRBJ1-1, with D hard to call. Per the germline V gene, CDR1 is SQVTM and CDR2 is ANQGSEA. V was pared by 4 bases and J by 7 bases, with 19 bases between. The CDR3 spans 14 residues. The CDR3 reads CSVGVAGGVGEAFF. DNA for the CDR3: TGCAGCGTTGGAGTCGCAGGCGGGGTTGGTGAAGCTTTCTTT.

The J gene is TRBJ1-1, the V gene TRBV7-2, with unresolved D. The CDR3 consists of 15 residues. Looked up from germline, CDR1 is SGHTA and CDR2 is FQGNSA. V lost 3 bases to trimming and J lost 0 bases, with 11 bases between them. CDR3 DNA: TGTGCCAGCAGCTTCCGGGGTCAGATGAACACTGAAGCTTTCTTT. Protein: CASSFRGQMNTEAFF.

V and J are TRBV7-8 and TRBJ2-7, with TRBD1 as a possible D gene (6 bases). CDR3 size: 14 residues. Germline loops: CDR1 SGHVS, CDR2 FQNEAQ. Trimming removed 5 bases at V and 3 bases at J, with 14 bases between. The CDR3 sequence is CASSRQVVGYEQYF. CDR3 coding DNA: TGTGCCAGCAGCCGACAGGTTGTGGGCTACGAGCAGTACTTC.

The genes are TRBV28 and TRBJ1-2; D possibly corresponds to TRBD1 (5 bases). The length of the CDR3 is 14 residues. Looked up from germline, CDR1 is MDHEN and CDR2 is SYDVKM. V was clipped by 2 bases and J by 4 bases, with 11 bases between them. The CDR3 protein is CASSLQGTRYGYTF. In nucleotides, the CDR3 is TGTGCCAGCAGTTTACAGGGAACGCGCTATGGCTACACCTTC.

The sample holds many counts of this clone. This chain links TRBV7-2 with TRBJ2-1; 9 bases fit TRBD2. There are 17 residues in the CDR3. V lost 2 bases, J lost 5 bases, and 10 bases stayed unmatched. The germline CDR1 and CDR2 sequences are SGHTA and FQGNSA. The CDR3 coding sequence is TGTGCCAGCAGCTTAAGGTTCCCTAGCGGGGATCACAATGAGCAGTTCTTC. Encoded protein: CASSLRFPSGDHNEQFF.

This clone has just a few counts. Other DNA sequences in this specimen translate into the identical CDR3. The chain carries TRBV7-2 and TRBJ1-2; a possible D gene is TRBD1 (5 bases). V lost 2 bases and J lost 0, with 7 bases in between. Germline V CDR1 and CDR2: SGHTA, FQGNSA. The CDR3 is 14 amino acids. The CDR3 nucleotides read TGTGCCAGCAGCTTACAGGGATCTAACTATGGCTACACCTTC. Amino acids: CASSLQGSNYGYTF.

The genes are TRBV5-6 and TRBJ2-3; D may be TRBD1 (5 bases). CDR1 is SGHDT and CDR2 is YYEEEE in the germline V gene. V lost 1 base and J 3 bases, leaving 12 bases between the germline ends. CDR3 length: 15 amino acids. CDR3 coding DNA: TGTGCCAGCAGCTTGAACCAGGGCGTAACAGATACGCAGTATTTT. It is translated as CASSLNQGVTDTQYF.

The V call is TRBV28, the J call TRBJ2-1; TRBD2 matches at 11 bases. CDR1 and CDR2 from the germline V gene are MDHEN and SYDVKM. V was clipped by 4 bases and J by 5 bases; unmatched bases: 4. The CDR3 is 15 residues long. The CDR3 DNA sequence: TGTGCCAGCAGTTCCGGGACTAGCGGCAACAATGAGCAGTTCTTC. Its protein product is CASSSGTSGNNEQFF.

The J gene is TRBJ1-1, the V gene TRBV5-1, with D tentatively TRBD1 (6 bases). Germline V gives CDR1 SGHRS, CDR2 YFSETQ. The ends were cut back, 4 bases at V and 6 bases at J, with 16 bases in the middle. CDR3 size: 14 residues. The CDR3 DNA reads TGCGCCAGCAGCGAGGGGATGGAGGGGGCTGAAGCTTTCTTT. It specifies CASSEGMEGAEAFF.

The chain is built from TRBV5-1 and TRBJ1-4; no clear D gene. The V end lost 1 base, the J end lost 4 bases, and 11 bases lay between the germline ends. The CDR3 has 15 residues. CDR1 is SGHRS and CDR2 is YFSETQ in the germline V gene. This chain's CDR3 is CASSLTGPRNEKLFF. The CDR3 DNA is TGCGCCAGCAGCTTGACCGGGCCCCGTAATGAAAAACTGTTTTTT. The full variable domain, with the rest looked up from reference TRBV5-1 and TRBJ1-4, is KAGVTQTPRYLIKTRGQQVTLSCSPISGHRSVSWYQQTPGQGLQFLFEYFSETQRNKGNFPGRFSGRQFSNSRSEMNVSTLELGDSALYLCASSLTGPRNEKLFFGSGTQLSVL.

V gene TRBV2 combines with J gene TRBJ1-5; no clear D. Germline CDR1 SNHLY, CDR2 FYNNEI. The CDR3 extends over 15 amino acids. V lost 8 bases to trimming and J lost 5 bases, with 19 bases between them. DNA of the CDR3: TGTGCCAGCTCAGTTGGGCCCTCACCCGATCAGCCCCAGCATTTT. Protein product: CASSVGPSPDQPQHF.

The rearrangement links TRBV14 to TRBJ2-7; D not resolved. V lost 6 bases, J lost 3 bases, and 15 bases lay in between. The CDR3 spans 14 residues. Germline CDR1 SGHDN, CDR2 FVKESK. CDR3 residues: CASRYDGFGYEQYF. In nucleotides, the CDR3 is TGTGCCAGCAGATACGACGGCTTCGGCTACGAGCAGTACTTC.

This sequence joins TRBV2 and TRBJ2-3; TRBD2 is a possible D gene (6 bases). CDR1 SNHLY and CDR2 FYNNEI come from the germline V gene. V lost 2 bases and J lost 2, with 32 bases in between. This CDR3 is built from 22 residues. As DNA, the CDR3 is TGTGCCAGCAGTGAACTCGCCGTGGGTAGCGCAGGGAGGTTTATTGACACAGATACGCAGTATTTT. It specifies CASSELAVGSAGRFIDTDTQYF. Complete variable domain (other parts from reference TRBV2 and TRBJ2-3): EPEVTQTPSHQVTQMGQEVILRCVPISNHLYFYWYRQILGQKVEFLVSFYNNEISEKSEIFDDQFSVERPDGSNFTLKIRSTKLEDSAMYFCASSELAVGSAGRFIDTDTQYFGPGTRLTVL.